Sequencing of this TCR beta chain was carried out in a study of technical replicates of blood from a few donors. V was cut by 6 bases and J by 0 bases, with 15 bases left in between. Germline CDR1 and CDR2: LNHDA and SQIVND (reference sequence). This CDR3 has 15 amino acids. Data came from immunoSEQ multiplex PCR; TCRdb stores just in-frame clones and leaves some out. The sample yields tens of thousands of clones, around 94% seen once. The receptor was derived from a human donor in good health. The sequenced sample was T cells isolated from PBMCs. V and J are TRBV19 and TRBJ2-7, with a possible D match to TRBD1 (6 bases). In DNA, the CDR3 is TGTGCCAGTAGCCCGGACAGCCCGAGCTCCTACGAGCAGTACTTC. Translated, it gives CASSPDSPSSYEQYF.